Sequencing of this T cell receptor beta chain was carried out in a study of blood T cell repertoires in COVID-19. Study summary: COVID-19 samples, acute and convalescent, were from the United States, Italy and Spain.

Under the authors' procedure: The authors estimated nucleated cell counts from reference gene primer amplification. The protocol was immunoSEQ multiplex PCR, while the TCRdb copy is restricted to in-frame clones and leaves out a portion. The V and J calls and clone size were taken over from that table, and D and trimming were inferred from the DNA. The sample carries roughly 120,000 clones, roughly 89% recorded once. J was trimmed by 0 bases and V by 3 bases; bases with no gene match: 5. This CDR3 comprises 17 residues. Germline lookup yields CDR1 SGHTA and CDR2 FQGTGA. The J gene is TRBJ2-2, the V gene TRBV7-3; TRBD2 matches 9 bases. The clonotype comes from a woman aged 55-75 years with COVID-19, enrolled during active disease. The material sequenced was peripheral blood. CDR3 DNA: TGTGCCAGCAGCTTTCGTAGCGGGGGACCGAACACCGGGGAGCTGTTTTTT. Translating it yields CASSFRSGGPNTGELFF.